This TCR beta chain was retrieved from a study of T cells after yellow fever vaccination. General observations from the study: Clonotypes found in both CD4 and CD8 compartments made up a small share.

It was through 5'RACE template switching that TCR cDNA was made, with a universal primer site and UMIs added. TCRdb re-called the 5' RACE reads with MiXCR, one entry per CDR3 protein. The data show about 550,000 distinct CDR3 sequences, under 25% seen once. Worth noting for this clonotype: Antigen specificity is unknown.

The CDR3 sequence is 13 residues long. V was pared by 0 bases and J by 5 bases, with 7 bases between. Germline CDR1 is LNHDA and CDR2 is SQIVND (reference sequence). Here the sequenced sample was PBMCs, taken 15 days after the yellow fever booster vaccination. This TCR was sampled from a man younger than 45 who received the YFV17D yellow fever vaccine. V and J are TRBV19 and TRBJ1-2; D unresolved. The CDR3 DNA follows: TGTGCCAGTAGTATAGAGGTCTCGTATGGCTACACCTTC. Its translation: CASSIEVSYGYTF.